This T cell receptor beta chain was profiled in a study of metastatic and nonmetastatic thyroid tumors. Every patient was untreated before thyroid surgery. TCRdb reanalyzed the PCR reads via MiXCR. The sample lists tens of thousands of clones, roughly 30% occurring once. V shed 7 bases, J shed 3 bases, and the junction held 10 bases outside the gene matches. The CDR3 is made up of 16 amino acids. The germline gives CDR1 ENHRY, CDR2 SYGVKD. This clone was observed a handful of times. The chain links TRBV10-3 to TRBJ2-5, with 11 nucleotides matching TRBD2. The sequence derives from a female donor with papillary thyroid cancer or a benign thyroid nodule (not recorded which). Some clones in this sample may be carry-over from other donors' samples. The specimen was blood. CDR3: CAIKSPLAGDKETQYF. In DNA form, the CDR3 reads TGTGCCATCAAGAGCCCACTAGCGGGGGACAAAGAGACCCAGTACTTC.